Listed below are T cell receptor beta chains from one sample, sequenced in a study of type 1 regulatory T cells. These receptors lack a known antigen. Using its own MiXCR run on the reads, TCRdb lists one record per CDR3 protein. This sample has approximately 77,000 distinct CDR3 sequences; less than 25% occur once, and the top ten carry roughly 8.3%. Specimen: cultured type 1 regulatory T (Tr1) cells, either the whole culture or a sorted fraction (not recorded which). These receptors all stem from a human donor in good health. The CDR3 runs from the conserved cysteine through the conserved F or W. The order of the fields is J gene, V gene, CDR3 length, D gene, clone size, CDR3 DNA, CDR3 protein. A D gene is named only where the DNA matches it firmly. Only some rows state a clone size, as once, few, many or a class for expanded clones.

j_call: TRBJ2-3
v_call: TRBV5-1
cdr3_length: 13
d_call: .
clone_size: few
cdr3_nt: TGCGCCAGCAGCCCTGGGGTCACAGATACGCAGTATTTT
cdr3_aa: CASSPGVTDTQYF

j_call: TRBJ2-3
v_call: TRBV5-4
cdr3_length: 15
d_call: .
clone_size: .
cdr3_nt: TGTGCCAGCAGCTTGTTCGGGGGTCACACAGATACGCAGTATTTT
cdr3_aa: CASSLFGGHTDTQYF

j_call: TRBJ1-1
v_call: TRBV28
cdr3_length: 14
d_call: .
clone_size: few
cdr3_nt: TGTGCCAGCTTTGGGGGCGCGGAGAACACTGAAGCTTTCTTT
cdr3_aa: CASFGGAENTEAFF

j_call: TRBJ2-7
v_call: TRBV7-2
cdr3_length: 14
d_call: TRBD2
clone_size: .
cdr3_nt: TGTGCCAGCAGTAATAGCGGGAGGAGCTACGAGCAGTACTTC
cdr3_aa: CASSNSGRSYEQYF

j_call: TRBJ2-3
v_call: TRBV20-1
cdr3_length: 12
d_call: .
clone_size: .
cdr3_nt: TGCAGTGCCATTCGGGCCACAGATACGCAGTATTTT
cdr3_aa: CSAIRATDTQYF

j_call: TRBJ2-1
v_call: TRBV30
cdr3_length: 19
d_call: TRBD2
clone_size: few
cdr3_nt: TGTGCCTGGAGTGTGGGACGGGGCGGGAGCTCAACATCCTACAATGAGCAGTTCTTC
cdr3_aa: CAWSVGRGGSSTSYNEQFF

j_call: TRBJ2-3
v_call: TRBV10-3
cdr3_length: 16
d_call: TRBD1
clone_size: .
cdr3_nt: TGTGCCATCAGTGAATCGGGGACAGGGAGCACAGATACGCAGTATTTT
cdr3_aa: CAISESGTGSTDTQYF

j_call: TRBJ2-5
v_call: TRBV29-1
cdr3_length: 12
d_call: .
clone_size: .
cdr3_nt: TGCAGCGCTAAGGACAGCCAAGAGACCCAGTACTTC
cdr3_aa: CSAKDSQETQYF

j_call: TRBJ2-2
v_call: TRBV12-3/TRBV12-4
cdr3_length: 17
d_call: TRBD1
clone_size: many
cdr3_nt: TGTGCCAGCAGTTTGATGGGGACAGTTCAGAACACCGGGGAGCTGTTTTTT
cdr3_aa: CASSLMGTVQNTGELFF

j_call: TRBJ1-1
v_call: TRBV30
cdr3_length: 11
d_call: .
clone_size: .
cdr3_nt: TGTGCCTGGGGGGGGGTCACTGAAGCTTTCTTT
cdr3_aa: CAWGGVTEAFF

j_call: TRBJ1-4
v_call: TRBV7-2
cdr3_length: 14
d_call: TRBD1
clone_size: .
cdr3_nt: TGTGCCAGCAGCAAGGACAGGGTGAACGAAAAACTGTTTTTT
cdr3_aa: CASSKDRVNEKLFF

j_call: TRBJ2-7
v_call: TRBV29-1
cdr3_length: 11
d_call: TRBD1
clone_size: .
cdr3_nt: TGCAGCGCAGACAGGGGGAACGAGCAGTACTTC
cdr3_aa: CSADRGNEQYF

j_call: TRBJ2-1
v_call: TRBV4-2
cdr3_length: 14
d_call: .
clone_size: few
cdr3_nt: TGTGCCAGCAGCCAGGAGGTGCTGAGGGGGGAGCAGTTCTTC
cdr3_aa: CASSQEVLRGEQFF

j_call: TRBJ1-4
v_call: TRBV18
cdr3_length: 15
d_call: .
clone_size: .
cdr3_nt: TGTGCCAGCTCACCACCCCGGACATCCTCAGCAAAACTGTTTTTT
cdr3_aa: CASSPPRTSSAKLFF

j_call: TRBJ2-3
v_call: TRBV7-2
cdr3_length: 14
d_call: .
clone_size: few
cdr3_nt: TGTGCCAGCAGCTTAGCGGGAGGCACAGATACGCAGTATTTT
cdr3_aa: CASSLAGGTDTQYF

j_call: TRBJ2-1
v_call: TRBV7-2
cdr3_length: 13
d_call: .
clone_size: many
cdr3_nt: TGTGCCAGCAGCTTAGTGGGGGGCAATGAGCAGTTCTTC
cdr3_aa: CASSLVGGNEQFF

j_call: TRBJ1-2
v_call: TRBV5-6
cdr3_length: 15
d_call: .
clone_size: .
cdr3_nt: TGTGCCAGCAGCTTAATCGGCGCCGGTAGCTATGGCTACACCTTC
cdr3_aa: CASSLIGAGSYGYTF

j_call: TRBJ2-1
v_call: TRBV6-2/TRBV6-3
cdr3_length: 16
d_call: TRBD2
clone_size: .
cdr3_nt: TGTGCCAGCAGTTACTCGATGGCTAGCGGGAACGGTGAGCAGTTCTTC
cdr3_aa: CASSYSMASGNGEQFF

j_call: TRBJ1-2
v_call: TRBV12-3/TRBV12-4
cdr3_length: 13
d_call: .
clone_size: many
cdr3_nt: TGTGCCAGCAGTTTAGGGACAAACTATGGCTACACCTTC
cdr3_aa: CASSLGTNYGYTF

j_call: TRBJ1-5
v_call: TRBV7-9
cdr3_length: 13
d_call: .
clone_size: medium-sized
cdr3_nt: TGTGCCAGCAGCTTAGAGGGGGTTCAGCCCCAGCATTTT
cdr3_aa: CASSLEGVQPQHF

j_call: TRBJ1-6
v_call: TRBV27
cdr3_length: 18
d_call: .
clone_size: .
cdr3_nt: TGTGCCAGCAGTTTATTCCGTTTTGGCAGCTCCTATAATTCACCCCTCCACTTT
cdr3_aa: CASSLFRFGSSYNSPLHF

j_call: TRBJ1-4
v_call: TRBV12-3/TRBV12-4
cdr3_length: 15
d_call: TRBD1
clone_size: .
cdr3_nt: TGTGCCAGCAGCGGGAATGGACAGGTTTCGGAAAAACTGTTTTTT
cdr3_aa: CASSGNGQVSEKLFF

j_call: TRBJ2-7
v_call: TRBV6-5
cdr3_length: 11
d_call: .
clone_size: once
cdr3_nt: TGTGCCAGCAGCCTAGCGAGCGAGCAGTACTTC
cdr3_aa: CASSLASEQYF

j_call: TRBJ2-1
v_call: TRBV11-2
cdr3_length: 13
d_call: .
clone_size: .
cdr3_nt: TGTGCCAGCAGCTTAGATCTGAACAATGAGCAGTTCTTC
cdr3_aa: CASSLDLNNEQFF

j_call: TRBJ2-7
v_call: TRBV18
cdr3_length: 13
d_call: .
clone_size: few
cdr3_nt: TGTGCCAGCCGCCCTGCCGGGGGTGCCGAGCAGTACTTC
cdr3_aa: CASRPAGGAEQYF

j_call: TRBJ2-3
v_call: TRBV11-2
cdr3_length: 16
d_call: TRBD2
clone_size: few
cdr3_nt: TGTGCCAGCAGCCCCGTGAGCGGGAGGGGCACAGATACGCAGTATTTT
cdr3_aa: CASSPVSGRGTDTQYF

j_call: TRBJ2-7
v_call: TRBV20-1
cdr3_length: 13
d_call: TRBD1
clone_size: .
cdr3_nt: TGCAGTGCCCCGGGACAGGGGACGGAAGAGCAGTACTTC
cdr3_aa: CSAPGQGTEEQYF

j_call: TRBJ2-7
v_call: TRBV12-3/TRBV12-4
cdr3_length: 13
d_call: TRBD1
clone_size: many
cdr3_nt: TGTGCCAGCAGCCGAGAGACAGGGACCGAGCAGTACTTC
cdr3_aa: CASSRETGTEQYF

j_call: TRBJ2-7
v_call: TRBV7-8
cdr3_length: 15
d_call: .
clone_size: .
cdr3_nt: TGTGCCAGCGGGCCCGGATCCGGGACCCCCTACGAGCAGTACTTC
cdr3_aa: CASGPGSGTPYEQYF

j_call: TRBJ2-2
v_call: TRBV20-1
cdr3_length: 15
d_call: TRBD2
clone_size: .
cdr3_nt: TGCAGTGCTAGAGGGCCCAGCGGGAGCACCGGGGAGCTGTTTTTT
cdr3_aa: CSARGPSGSTGELFF

j_call: TRBJ2-2
v_call: TRBV7-2
cdr3_length: 16
d_call: TRBD2
clone_size: few
cdr3_nt: TGTGCCAGCAGCTCGGTAGCGGGTCAGAGGACCGGGGAGCTGTTTTTT
cdr3_aa: CASSSVAGQRTGELFF

j_call: TRBJ2-2
v_call: TRBV7-7
cdr3_length: 14
d_call: TRBD2
clone_size: few
cdr3_nt: TGTGCTAGCAGTGGGACTAGCGGCACCGGGGAGCTGTTTTTT
cdr3_aa: CASSGTSGTGELFF

j_call: TRBJ1-1
v_call: TRBV5-1
cdr3_length: 13
d_call: .
clone_size: few
cdr3_nt: TGCGCCAGCAGCTTCGATGACCACACTGAAGCTTTCTTT
cdr3_aa: CASSFDDHTEAFF

j_call: TRBJ2-3
v_call: TRBV7-2
cdr3_length: 12
d_call: TRBD1
clone_size: .
cdr3_nt: TGTGCCAGCAGGCAGACAGGGGTTACGCAGTATTTT
cdr3_aa: CASRQTGVTQYF

j_call: TRBJ1-3
v_call: TRBV29-1
cdr3_length: 12
d_call: .
clone_size: few
cdr3_nt: TGCAGCGTTGAGAGCTCTGGAAACACCATATATTTT
cdr3_aa: CSVESSGNTIYF

j_call: TRBJ2-7
v_call: TRBV7-2
cdr3_length: 16
d_call: TRBD2
clone_size: few
cdr3_nt: TGTGCCAGCAGCTTAGTTGCCAGCGGGAGAACCTACGAGCAGTACTTC
cdr3_aa: CASSLVASGRTYEQYF

j_call: TRBJ2-2
v_call: TRBV9
cdr3_length: 16
d_call: .
clone_size: .
cdr3_nt: TGTGCCAGCAGCGTTTCGGGGGAGGTGAACACCGGGGAGCTGTTTTTT
cdr3_aa: CASSVSGEVNTGELFF

j_call: TRBJ2-1
v_call: TRBV5-1
cdr3_length: 11
d_call: .
clone_size: .
cdr3_nt: TGCGCCAGCAGAGATATCAATGAGCAGTTCTTC
cdr3_aa: CASRDINEQFF

j_call: TRBJ1-3
v_call: TRBV9
cdr3_length: 14
d_call: .
clone_size: many
cdr3_nt: TGTGCCAGCAGCGTCCGGGACCGTGGGAACACCATATATTTT
cdr3_aa: CASSVRDRGNTIYF

j_call: TRBJ2-5
v_call: TRBV5-1
cdr3_length: 14
d_call: .
clone_size: few
cdr3_nt: TGCGCCAGCAGCCCCACGAACTTTCAAGAGACCCAGTACTTC
cdr3_aa: CASSPTNFQETQYF

j_call: TRBJ1-6
v_call: TRBV18
cdr3_length: 17
d_call: .
clone_size: .
cdr3_nt: TGTGCCAGCTCACCCAACCCGGGACTGGAATTTAATTCACCCCTCCACTTT
cdr3_aa: CASSPNPGLEFNSPLHF

j_call: TRBJ1-5
v_call: TRBV20-1
cdr3_length: 12
d_call: TRBD1
clone_size: .
cdr3_nt: TGCAGTGCTAGTTTGACAGGGGGGCCCCAGCATTTT
cdr3_aa: CSASLTGGPQHF

j_call: TRBJ1-1
v_call: TRBV3-1
cdr3_length: 13
d_call: TRBD1
clone_size: once
cdr3_nt: TGTGCCAGCAGCCAAGATCCCGGACAGGGAGCTTTCTTT
cdr3_aa: CASSQDPGQGAFF

j_call: TRBJ2-7
v_call: TRBV28
cdr3_length: 14
d_call: .
clone_size: few
cdr3_nt: TGTGCCAGCAGTGCACAGGGAAATCCCTACGAGCAGTACTTC
cdr3_aa: CASSAQGNPYEQYF

j_call: TRBJ1-5
v_call: TRBV10-3
cdr3_length: 13
d_call: .
clone_size: many
cdr3_nt: TGTGCCATCAGTGGACAGCGGAATCAGCCCCAGCATTTT
cdr3_aa: CAISGQRNQPQHF

j_call: TRBJ2-1
v_call: TRBV27
cdr3_length: 14
d_call: TRBD2
clone_size: few
cdr3_nt: TGTGCCAGCTCTGGCGCGGGAGGTCACAATGAGCAGTTCTTC
cdr3_aa: CASSGAGGHNEQFF

j_call: TRBJ1-5
v_call: TRBV7-2
cdr3_length: 13
d_call: .
clone_size: .
cdr3_nt: TGTGCCAGCAGCTTAAGTTGGGTTCAGCCCCAGCATTTT
cdr3_aa: CASSLSWVQPQHF

j_call: TRBJ1-6
v_call: TRBV28
cdr3_length: 12
d_call: .
clone_size: few
cdr3_nt: TGTGCCAGCAGTTCAGGGGTTTCACCCCTCCACTTT
cdr3_aa: CASSSGVSPLHF

j_call: TRBJ1-1
v_call: TRBV9
cdr3_length: 15
d_call: TRBD1
clone_size: many
cdr3_nt: TGTGCCAGCAGCGCCGGACAGGGGATGTTTACTGAAGCTTTCTTT
cdr3_aa: CASSAGQGMFTEAFF

j_call: TRBJ2-7
v_call: TRBV20-1
cdr3_length: 14
d_call: TRBD1
clone_size: few
cdr3_nt: TGCAGTGCTGGATGGACAGGGCGCCCCTACGAGCAGTACTTC
cdr3_aa: CSAGWTGRPYEQYF

j_call: TRBJ2-2
v_call: TRBV7-3
cdr3_length: 13
d_call: .
clone_size: .
cdr3_nt: TGTGCCAGCAGCTTATTGGGGGACGGGGAGCTGTTTTTT
cdr3_aa: CASSLLGDGELFF

j_call: TRBJ2-5
v_call: TRBV10-3
cdr3_length: 14
d_call: TRBD2
clone_size: few
cdr3_nt: TGTGCCATCAGTGAGGCGGGAGTTCAAGAGACCCAGTACTTC
cdr3_aa: CAISEAGVQETQYF